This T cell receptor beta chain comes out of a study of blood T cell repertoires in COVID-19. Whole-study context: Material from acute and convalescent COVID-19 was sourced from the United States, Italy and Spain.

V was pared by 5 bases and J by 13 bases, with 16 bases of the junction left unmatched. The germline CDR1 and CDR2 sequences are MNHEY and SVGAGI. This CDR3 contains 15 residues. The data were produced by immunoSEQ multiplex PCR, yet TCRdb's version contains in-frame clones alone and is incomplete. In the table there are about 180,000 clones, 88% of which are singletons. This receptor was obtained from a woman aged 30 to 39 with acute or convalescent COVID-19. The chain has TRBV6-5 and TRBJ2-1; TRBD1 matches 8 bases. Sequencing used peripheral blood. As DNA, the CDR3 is TGTGCCAGCAGTCCCCTTGGACAGGGATCGGGCAGCCAGTTCTTC. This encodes CASSPLGQGSGSQFF.